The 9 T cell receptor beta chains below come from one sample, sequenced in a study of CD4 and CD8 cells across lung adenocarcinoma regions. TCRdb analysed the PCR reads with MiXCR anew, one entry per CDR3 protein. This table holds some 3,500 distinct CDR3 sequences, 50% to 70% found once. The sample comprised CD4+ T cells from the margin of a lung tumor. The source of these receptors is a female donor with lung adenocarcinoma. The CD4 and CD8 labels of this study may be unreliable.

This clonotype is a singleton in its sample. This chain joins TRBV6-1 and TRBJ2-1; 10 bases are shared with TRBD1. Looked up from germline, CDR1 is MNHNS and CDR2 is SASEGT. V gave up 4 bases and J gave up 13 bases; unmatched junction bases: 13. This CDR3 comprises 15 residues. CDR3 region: CASSAWTGGAETQFF. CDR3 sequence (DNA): TGTGCCAGCAGTGCCTGGACAGGGGGTGCGGAGACCCAGTTCTTC.

The CDR3 DNA reads as TGTGCCAGCAGTGAAACAGGGGCTGGCTATGGCTACACCTTC. Protein sequence: CASSETGAGYGYTF. The chain couples TRBV6-4 to TRBJ1-2; 7 nucleotides match TRBD1. The CDR3 loop spans 14 amino acids. Per germline, CDR1 MRHNA and CDR2 SNTAGT. V gave up 3 bases and J gave up 4 bases; unmatched junction bases: 5.

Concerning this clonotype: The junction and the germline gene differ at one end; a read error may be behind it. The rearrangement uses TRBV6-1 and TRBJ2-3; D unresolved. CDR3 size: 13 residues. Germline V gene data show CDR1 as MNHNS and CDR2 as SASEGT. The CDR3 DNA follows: TGTGCCAGCCCCAATAGGTACACCGAGACGCAGTTTTTT. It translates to CASPNRYTETQFF.

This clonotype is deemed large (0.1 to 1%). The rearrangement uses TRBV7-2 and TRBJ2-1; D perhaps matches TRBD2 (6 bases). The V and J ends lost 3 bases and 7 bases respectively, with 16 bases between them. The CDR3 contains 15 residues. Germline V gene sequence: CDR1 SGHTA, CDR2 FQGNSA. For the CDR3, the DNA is TGTGCCAGCAGCTTTACTAGCTTTGGGGCGAATGAGCAGTTCTTC. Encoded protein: CASSFTSFGANEQFF. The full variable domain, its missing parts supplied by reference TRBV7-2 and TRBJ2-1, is GAGVSQSPSNKVTEKGKDVELRCDPISGHTALYWYRQSLGQGLEFLIYFQGNSAPDKSGLPSDRFSAERTGGSVSTLTIQRTQQEDSAVYLCASSFTSFGANEQFFGPGTRLTVL.

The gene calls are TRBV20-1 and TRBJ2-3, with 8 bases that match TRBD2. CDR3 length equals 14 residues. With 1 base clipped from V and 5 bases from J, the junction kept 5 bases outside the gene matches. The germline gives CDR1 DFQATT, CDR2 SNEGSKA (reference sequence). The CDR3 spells CSARGSGSIDTQYF. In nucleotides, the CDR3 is TGCAGTGCTAGAGGGAGCGGGAGTATAGATACGCAGTATTTT.

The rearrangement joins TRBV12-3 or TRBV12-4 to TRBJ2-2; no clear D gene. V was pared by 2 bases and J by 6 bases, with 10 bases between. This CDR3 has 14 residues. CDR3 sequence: CASSLSRIAGELFF. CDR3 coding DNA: TGTGCCAGCAGTTTATCTAGAATTGCCGGGGAGCTGTTTTTT.

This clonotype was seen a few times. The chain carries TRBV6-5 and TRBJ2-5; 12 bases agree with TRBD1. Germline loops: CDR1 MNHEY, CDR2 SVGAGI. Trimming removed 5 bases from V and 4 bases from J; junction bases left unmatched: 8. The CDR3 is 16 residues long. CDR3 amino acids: CASSNEGTGGTETQYF. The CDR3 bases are TGTGCCAGCAGTAACGAGGGGACAGGGGGCACAGAGACCCAGTACTTC.

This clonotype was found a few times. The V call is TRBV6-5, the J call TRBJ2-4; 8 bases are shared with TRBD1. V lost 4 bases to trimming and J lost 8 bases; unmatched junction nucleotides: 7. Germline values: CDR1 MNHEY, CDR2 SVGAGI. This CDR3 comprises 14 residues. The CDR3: CASSFRGRWDIQYF. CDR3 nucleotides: TGTGCCAGCAGTTTCAGGGGGCGTTGGGACATTCAGTACTTC.

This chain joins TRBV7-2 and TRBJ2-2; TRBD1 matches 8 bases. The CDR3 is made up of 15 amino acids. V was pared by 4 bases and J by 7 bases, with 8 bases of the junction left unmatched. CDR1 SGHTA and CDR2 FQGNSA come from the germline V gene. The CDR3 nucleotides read TGTGCCAGCAGCTCAGTGACAGGGGCAAACGGGGAGCTGTTTTTT. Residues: CASSSVTGANGELFF.